This T cell receptor beta chain was captured in a study of cytomegalovirus exposure and HLA in healthy donors. The PCR used 60 Vbeta and 13 Jbeta primers. Produced via immunoSEQ multiplex PCR; TCRdb's table is partial and in-frame only. This table holds about 140,000 clones, roughly 80% found once. Study-level results: It was assumed in the presence/absence analyses that sequencing depth was roughly uniform across donors.

For this clone: Its specificity is not known.

The origin of this receptor is a man in his forties in good health and CMV-seronegative. The sequenced material came from PBMCs.

This chain's CDR3 is CASSPRQGGANEQYF. The CDR3 coding sequence is TGTGCCAGCTCACCACGACAGGGAGGAGCTAACGAGCAGTACTTC. This chain joins TRBV18 and TRBJ2-7; tentatively, D is TRBD1 (7 bases). CDR1 and CDR2 from the germline V gene are KGHSH and LQKENI. The V end was cut by 1 base, the J end by 5 bases, with 15 bases between. CDR3 length equals 15 residues.